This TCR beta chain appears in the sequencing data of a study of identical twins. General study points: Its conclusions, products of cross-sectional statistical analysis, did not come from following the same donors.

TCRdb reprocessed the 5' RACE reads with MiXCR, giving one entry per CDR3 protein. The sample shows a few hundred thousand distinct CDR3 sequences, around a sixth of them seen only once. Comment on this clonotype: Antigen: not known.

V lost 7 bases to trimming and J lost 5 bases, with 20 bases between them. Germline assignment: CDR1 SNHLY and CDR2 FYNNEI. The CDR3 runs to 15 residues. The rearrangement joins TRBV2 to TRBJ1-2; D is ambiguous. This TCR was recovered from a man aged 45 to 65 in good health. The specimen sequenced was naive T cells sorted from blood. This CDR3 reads CASKPALIERYGYTF. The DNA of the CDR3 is TGTGCCAGCAAACCAGCCTTGATAGAGAGGTATGGCTACACCTTC.